These 17 T cell receptor beta chains were all obtained from the same sample, sequenced in a study of cytomegalovirus exposure and HLA in healthy donors. Amplification used 60 Vbeta primers and 13 Jbeta primers. Sequencing was performed with immunoSEQ multiplex PCR; in TCRdb, only in-frame clones are kept and a portion is missing. The sample has 180,000 or so clones, roughly 85% seen once. Sequencing was carried out using PBMCs. These receptors were taken from a man aged 45-65 years in good health and CMV-seropositive.

This clone was recorded once. The genes are TRBV9 and TRBJ2-3, with 9 bases identical to TRBD1. Germline assignment: CDR1 SGDLS and CDR2 YYNGEE. The CDR3 consists of 15 residues. V lost 4 bases, J lost 4 bases, and 7 bases stayed unmatched. CDR3 sequence reads: CASSPPGQGADTQYF. The DNA of the CDR3 is TGTGCCAGCAGCCCACCGGGACAGGGCGCAGATACGCAGTATTTT.

The chain recombines TRBV13 with TRBJ2-3, with 8 bases that match TRBD2. Germline CDR1 reads PRHDT; CDR2 reads FYEKMQ (reference sequence). Germline trimming cut 3 bases from V and 2 bases from J; bases unmatched to any gene: 4. The CDR3 totals 15 residues. This CDR3 is CASSFSGANTDTQYF. The CDR3, as DNA: TGTGCCAGCAGCTTTAGCGGGGCGAACACAGATACGCAGTATTTT.

The chain carries TRBV10-2 and TRBJ2-1; the match to TRBD2 covers 8 bases. J lost 8 bases, V lost 6 bases, and 3 bases had no gene match. This CDR3 has 12 residues. CDR1 and CDR2 from the germline V gene are WSHSY and SAAADI. As DNA, the CDR3 is TGCGCCAGCAGCGTCGGGAGGGATGAGCAGTTCTTC. Translation gives CASSVGRDEQFF.

The J gene is TRBJ1-1, the V gene TRBV29-1, with a tentative D call TRBD1 (5 bases). Germline V gene lookup returns CDR1 SQVTM and CDR2 ANQGSEA. V lost 1 base and J 4 bases, leaving 10 bases between the germline ends. This CDR3 is built from 13 residues. CDR3: CSVEVGGGTEAFF. As DNA, the CDR3 is TGCAGCGTTGAAGTCGGGGGGGGCACTGAAGCTTTCTTT.

This clone was detected once. The chain combines TRBV12-5 with TRBJ1-1, with TRBD1 matching over 7 bases. Trimming at V came to 7 bases and at J to 4 bases, leaving 6 bases not matched to a gene. The CDR3 is made up of 13 amino acids. The V gene's germline CDR1 is LGHNT and CDR2 FRNRAP. The CDR3 DNA reads as TGTGCTAGTGCCCCGACAGGGTTCACTGAAGCTTTCTTT. Its translation: CASAPTGFTEAFF.

With respect to this clone: The sample holds other DNA sequences that translate to the same CDR3. The chain couples TRBV7-2 to TRBJ2-3; D might be TRBD1 (5 bases). Germline V lookup: CDR1 SGHTA, CDR2 FQGNSA. CDR3 length equals 14 residues. V lost 5 bases to trimming and J lost 2 bases, with 11 bases between them. CDR3 residues: CASSLGQLTDTQYF. The CDR3, as DNA: TGTGCCAGCAGCCTCGGACAACTCACAGATACGCAGTATTTT.

The chain joins TRBV7-2 to TRBJ1-6; weak D call: TRBD1 (5 bases). V lost 7 bases, J lost 7 bases, and 14 bases lay in between. The CDR3 has 14 residues. The germline gives CDR1 SGHTA, CDR2 FQGNSA. CDR3 nucleotides: TGTGCCAGCAATGGCAGGGACTGGAATTCACCCCTCCACTTT. Protein: CASNGRDWNSPLHF.

This chain uses TRBV5-4 with TRBJ2-3, with 7 bases fitting TRBD2. The CDR3 spans 16 residues. Unmatched junction bases numbered 8, after V lost 0 bases and J lost 4 bases. The V gene's germline CDR1 is SGHNT and CDR2 YYREEE (reference sequence). CDR3 DNA: TGTGCCAGCAGCTTGGCCGGGTCGGGGGGACCAGATACGCAGTATTTT. Protein: CASSLAGSGGPDTQYF.

A remark on this clone: Distinct nucleotide sequences in the sample also encode this CDR3. This rearrangement joins TRBV9 to TRBJ2-7, with TRBD1 matching over 12 bases. Losses at the gene ends were 4 bases for V and 4 bases for J; bases not matched to a gene: 6. The germline V gene encodes CDR1 SGDLS and CDR2 YYNGEE. The CDR3 is 15 amino acids. The CDR3 region has the DNA TGTGCCAGCAGCTTGGGACAGGGGGCGTCTTACGAGCAGTACTTC. Its protein is CASSLGQGASYEQYF.

The chain links TRBV5-5 to TRBJ1-2; 7 positions match TRBD1. The CDR3 is made up of 14 amino acids. V lost 4 bases and J lost 3; bases outside the gene matches: 6. Germline CDR1 and CDR2: SGHKS and YYEKEE (reference sequence). DNA for the CDR3: TGTGCCAGCAGCCCTTTTGACAGGGACTATGGCTACACCTTC. This codes for CASSPFDRDYGYTF.

The CDR3 DNA is TGTGCCAGCAGCTTGGAGGGGGGGAACACGGAGACCCAGTACTTC. This translates into CASSLEGGNTETQYF. The chain links TRBV5-4 to TRBJ2-5; maybe TRBD2 (7 bases). This CDR3 is built from 15 residues. Germline-derived CDR1 and CDR2 are SGHNT and YYREEE (reference sequence). V was cut by 0 bases and J by 5 bases, with 14 bases left in between.

This clone was recorded a few times. The chain is built from TRBV2 and TRBJ1-1; 8 positions agree with TRBD1. The trim removed 6 bases at V and 5 bases at J, leaving 11 bases unmatched. The CDR3 contains 15 residues. From germline, CDR1 is SNHLY and CDR2 FYNNEI. CDR3 loop: CASSKDRVRGTEAFF. In DNA, the CDR3 is TGTGCCAGCAGCAAGGACAGGGTGAGAGGTACTGAAGCTTTCTTT.

The chain combines TRBV7-9 with TRBJ2-1; TRBD2 agrees at 8 bases. This CDR3 has 15 residues. The junction had 3 bases not matched to a gene; V was cut back by 5 bases and J by 0 bases. Germline-derived CDR1 and CDR2 are SEHNR and FQNEAQ (reference sequence). The CDR3 spells CASSRSGGSYNEQFF. The CDR3 DNA reads TGTGCCAGCAGCCGGAGCGGGGGCTCCTACAATGAGCAGTTCTTC.

The V and J genes are TRBV28 and TRBJ1-5; D perhaps matches TRBD1 (5 bases). This CDR3 region has 13 residues. V was shortened by 5 bases and J by 3 bases, with 8 bases between the two germline ends. CDR1 and CDR2 from the germline V gene are MDHEN and SYDVKM. The CDR3: CASSRGYNQPQHF. Written as DNA, the CDR3 is TGTGCCAGCAGTAGGGGATACAATCAGCCCCAGCATTTT.

This chain uses TRBV23-1 with TRBJ2-2; weak D call: TRBD1 (6 bases). TRBV23-1 is noted as an ORF with a role that remains uncertain. The length of the CDR3 is 16 residues. The V and J ends lost 0 bases and 1 base respectively, with 9 bases between them. CDR3 nucleotides: TGCGCCAGCAGTCAATCGGGCAGGGGGAACACCGGGGAGCTGTTTTTT. Its protein product is CASSQSGRGNTGELFF.

This clone was detected once. This chain connects TRBV5-1 to TRBJ2-2; 11 bases align to TRBD1. The V and J ends lost 4 bases and 5 bases, in that order; junction bases with no gene match: 7. CDR1 SGHRS and CDR2 YFSETQ come from the germline V gene. There are 16 residues in the CDR3. CDR3 sequence: CASSTGQGAGTGELFF. As DNA, the CDR3 is TGCGCCAGCAGCACAGGACAGGGGGCGGGGACCGGGGAGCTGTTTTTT.

The sample holds one count of this clone. J is TRBJ1-6 and V is TRBV7-2; D possibly corresponds to TRBD1 (6 bases). Trimming left V 5 bases short and J 9 bases short, with 17 bases between. CDR1 is SGHTA and CDR2 is FQGNSA in the germline V gene. This CDR3 region has 15 residues. The CDR3 DNA sequence: TGTGCCAGCAGCCTAAGGGCAGGGGAGGGTTCACCCCTCCACTTT. Amino acid sequence: CASSLRAGEGSPLHF.